This T cell receptor beta chain emerged from a study of cytomegalovirus exposure and HLA in healthy donors. Assay used: immunoSEQ multiplex PCR; TCRdb lists only in-frame clones, some missing. The sample records roughly 150,000 clones, 90% to 95% being singletons. There are 14 residues in the CDR3. The V and J ends lost 6 bases and 2 bases, in that order; junction bases with no gene match: 7. Germline V gives CDR1 ENHRY, CDR2 SYGVKD. Worth noting for this clone: What it recognizes is unknown.

Points from the study as a whole: Generally TCR sequences proved uncommon, though certain public TCRs appeared in numerous donors. The authors enumerated 150 to 200 TCR beta chains as linked to cytomegalovirus. Using the classifier, cytomegalovirus status was reportedly diagnosed with high specificity and sensitivity.

Donors came from a validation cohort of 95 to 150 subjects, distinct from the first 666-subject cohort. The origin of this receptor is a young man in good health and CMV-seronegative. The chain has TRBV10-3 and TRBJ2-7; 7 bases align to TRBD1. The sequenced sample consisted of PBMCs. This CDR3 is CAIRLGQQTYEQYF. In DNA, the CDR3 is TGTGCCATCAGATTGGGACAGCAGACCTACGAGCAGTACTTC.